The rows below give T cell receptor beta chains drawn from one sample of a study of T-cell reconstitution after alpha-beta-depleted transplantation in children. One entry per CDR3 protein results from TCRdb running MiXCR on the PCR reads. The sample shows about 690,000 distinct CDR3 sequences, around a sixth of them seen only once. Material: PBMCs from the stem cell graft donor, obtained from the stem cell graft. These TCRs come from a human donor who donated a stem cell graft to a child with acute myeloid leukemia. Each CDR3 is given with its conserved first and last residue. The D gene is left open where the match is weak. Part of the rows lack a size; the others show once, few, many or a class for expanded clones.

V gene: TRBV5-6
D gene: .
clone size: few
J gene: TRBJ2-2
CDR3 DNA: TGTGCCAGCAGCTTGGTTGCGGACACCGGGGAGCTGTTTTTT
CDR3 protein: CASSLVADTGELFF

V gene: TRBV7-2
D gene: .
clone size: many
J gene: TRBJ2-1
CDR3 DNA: TGTGCCAGTCAAGGGGCCTACAATGAGCAGTTCTTC
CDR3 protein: CASQGAYNEQFF

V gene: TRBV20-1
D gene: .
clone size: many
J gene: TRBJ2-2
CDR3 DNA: TGCAGTGCCTCGGGTCGGACGAACACCGGGGAGCTGTTTTTT
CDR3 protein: CSASGRTNTGELFF

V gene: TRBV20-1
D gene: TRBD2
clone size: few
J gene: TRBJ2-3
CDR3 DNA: TGCAGTGCTGCACTAGCGGGGGGGCGTACGCAGTATTTT
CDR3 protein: CSAALAGGRTQYF

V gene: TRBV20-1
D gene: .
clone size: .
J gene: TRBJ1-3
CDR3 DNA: TGCAGTGCTAGCGGACGGGGGACGGCTGGAAACACCATATATTTT
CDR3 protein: CSASGRGTAGNTIYF

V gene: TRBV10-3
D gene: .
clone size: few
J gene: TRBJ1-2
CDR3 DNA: TGTGCCATCAGTGAGTCAGTTGGCTACACCTTC
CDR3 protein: CAISESVGYTF

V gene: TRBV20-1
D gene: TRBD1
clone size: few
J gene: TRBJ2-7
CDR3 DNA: TGCAGTGCTAGAGATCGGGGACAGCTCGAGCAGTACTTC
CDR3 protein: CSARDRGQLEQYF

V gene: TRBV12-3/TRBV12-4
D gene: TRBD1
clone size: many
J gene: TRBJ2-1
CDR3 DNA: TGTGCCAGCAGTCCAGGGACAGGGGACAATGAGCAGTTCTTC
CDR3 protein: CASSPGTGDNEQFF

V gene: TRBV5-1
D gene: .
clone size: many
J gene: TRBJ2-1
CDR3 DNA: TGCGCCAGCAGCTCAGGGGCTGTTTACAATGAGCAGTTCTTC
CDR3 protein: CASSSGAVYNEQFF

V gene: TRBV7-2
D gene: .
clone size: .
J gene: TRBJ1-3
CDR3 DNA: TGTGCCAGCAGCCCTTTCGGGGGGGGCTCTGGAAACACCATATATTTT
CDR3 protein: CASSPFGGGSGNTIYF

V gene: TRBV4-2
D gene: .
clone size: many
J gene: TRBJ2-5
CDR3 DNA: TGTGCCAGCAGCTCTGGACAGCACCAAGAGACCCAGTACTTC
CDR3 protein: CASSSGQHQETQYF

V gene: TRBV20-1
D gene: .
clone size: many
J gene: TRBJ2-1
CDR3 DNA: TGCAGTGCTAGAGGTGAAAAAGCACGATCCTACAATGAGCAGTTCTTC
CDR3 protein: CSARGEKARSYNEQFF

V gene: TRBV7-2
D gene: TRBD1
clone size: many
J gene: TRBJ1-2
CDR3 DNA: TGTGCCAGCAGCAGCCCCGGGACAGAGGGCCACTATGGCTACACCTTC
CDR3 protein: CASSSPGTEGHYGYTF

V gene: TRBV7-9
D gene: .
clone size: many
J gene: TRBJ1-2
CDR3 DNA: TGTGCCAGCAGCGATTCGGGGGTGGGACCTTACTATGGCTACACCTTC
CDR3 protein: CASSDSGVGPYYGYTF

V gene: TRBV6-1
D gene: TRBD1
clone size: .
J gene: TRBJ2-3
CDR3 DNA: TGTGCCAGCAGGCGGGACAGGGAAACACTATACTCAGATACGCAGTATTTT
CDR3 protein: CASRRDRETLYSDTQYF

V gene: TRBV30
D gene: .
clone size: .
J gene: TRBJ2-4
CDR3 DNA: TGTGCCTGGAATGCGGGGGCCAAAAACATTCAGTACTTC
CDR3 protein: CAWNAGAKNIQYF

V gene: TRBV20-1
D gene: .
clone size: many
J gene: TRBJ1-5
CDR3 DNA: TGCAGTGCTAGAGATTCCCCCGCGGGCAATCAGCCCCAGCATTTT
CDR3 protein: CSARDSPAGNQPQHF

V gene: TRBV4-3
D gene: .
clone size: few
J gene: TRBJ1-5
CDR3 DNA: TGCGCCAGCAGCCAAGATAGGGGACGTCAGCCCCAGCATTTT
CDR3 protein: CASSQDRGRQPQHF

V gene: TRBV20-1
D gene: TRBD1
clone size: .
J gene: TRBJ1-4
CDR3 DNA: TGCAGTGCTAGAGACTGGACAGGGTGGGGGAATGAAAAACTGTTTTTT
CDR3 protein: CSARDWTGWGNEKLFF

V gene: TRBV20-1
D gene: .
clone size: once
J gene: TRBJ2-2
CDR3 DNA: TGCAGTGCTAGAGAGGCCTCCGGTACCGGGGAGCTGTTTTTT
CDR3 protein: CSAREASGTGELFF

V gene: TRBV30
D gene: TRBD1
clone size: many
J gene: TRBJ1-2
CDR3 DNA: TGTGCCTGGAATCGACGGGACAGGACTAACTATGGCTACACCTTC
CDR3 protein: CAWNRRDRTNYGYTF

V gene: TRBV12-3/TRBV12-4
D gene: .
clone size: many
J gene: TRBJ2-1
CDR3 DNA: TGTGCCAGCACTGTGGGGAGCTCCTACAATGAGCAGTTCTTC
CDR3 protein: CASTVGSSYNEQFF

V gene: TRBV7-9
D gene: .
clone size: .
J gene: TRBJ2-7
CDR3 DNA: TGTGCCAGCACCCACTGGGATTCCTCTCCCTACGAGCAGTACTTC
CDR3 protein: CASTHWDSSPYEQYF

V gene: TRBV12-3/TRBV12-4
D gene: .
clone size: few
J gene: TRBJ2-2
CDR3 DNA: TGTGCCAGCAGTTTAAAGGAGTACACCGGGGAGCTGTTTTTT
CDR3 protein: CASSLKEYTGELFF

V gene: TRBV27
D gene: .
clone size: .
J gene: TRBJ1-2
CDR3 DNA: TGTGCCAGCAGCACAGGGATGGACTATGGCTACACCTTC
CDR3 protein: CASSTGMDYGYTF

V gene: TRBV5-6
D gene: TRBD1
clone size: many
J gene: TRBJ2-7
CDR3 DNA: TGTGCCAGCTCGTCCGGGACAGGGCTGGTCGAGCAGTACTTC
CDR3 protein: CASSSGTGLVEQYF

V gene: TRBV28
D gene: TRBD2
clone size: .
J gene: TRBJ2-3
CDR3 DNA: TGTGCCAGCAGTCTGCTAGCGGGGCCCGCTAAGGAAACAGATACGCAGTATTTT
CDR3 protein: CASSLLAGPAKETDTQYF

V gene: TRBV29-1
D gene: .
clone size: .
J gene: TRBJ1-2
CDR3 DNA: TGCAGCACTCAACGAGGGGACCCTAACTATGGCTACACCTTC
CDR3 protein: CSTQRGDPNYGYTF

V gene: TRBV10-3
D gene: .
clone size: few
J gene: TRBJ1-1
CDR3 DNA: TGTGCCATCAGTGCTCGGTTTACTGATCTGAACACTGAAGCTTTCTTT
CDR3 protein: CAISARFTDLNTEAFF

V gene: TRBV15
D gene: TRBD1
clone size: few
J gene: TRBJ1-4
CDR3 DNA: TGTGCCACCAGCAGAGTAGGGGGCTACGGTGAAAAACTGTTTTTT
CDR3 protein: CATSRVGGYGEKLFF

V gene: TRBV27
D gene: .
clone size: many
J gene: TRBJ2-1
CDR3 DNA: TGTGCCAGCAGTTTACGACTCCCGAGCTCCTACAATGAGCAGTTCTTC
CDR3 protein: CASSLRLPSSYNEQFF

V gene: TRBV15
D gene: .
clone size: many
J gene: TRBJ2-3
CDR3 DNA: TGTGCCACCAGCAGAGATTCTCCCGATACGCAGTATTTT
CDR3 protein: CATSRDSPDTQYF

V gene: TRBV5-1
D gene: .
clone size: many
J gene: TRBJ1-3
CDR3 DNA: TGCGCCAGCAGCTTGGGCCAGGGTGTGCCTGGAAACACCATATATTTT
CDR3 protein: CASSLGQGVPGNTIYF

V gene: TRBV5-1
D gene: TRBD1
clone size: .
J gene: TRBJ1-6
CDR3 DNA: TGCGCCAGCAGCCTACTCTCGACAGGGGGCGGAAATTCACCCCTCCACTTT
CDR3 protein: CASSLLSTGGGNSPLHF

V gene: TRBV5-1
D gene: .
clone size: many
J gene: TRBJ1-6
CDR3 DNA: TGCGCCAGCAGCTTGATAGCGAGTCGTAATTCACCCCTCCACTTT
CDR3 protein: CASSLIASRNSPLHF

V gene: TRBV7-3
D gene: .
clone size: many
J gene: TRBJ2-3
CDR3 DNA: TGTGCCAGCAGCTTAGGAGACCCACGCACAGATACGCAGTATTTT
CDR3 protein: CASSLGDPRTDTQYF

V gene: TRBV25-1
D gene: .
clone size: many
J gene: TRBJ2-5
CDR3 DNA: TGTGCCAGCAGTGCAACAGGGCGAGGCTATCAAGAGACCCAGTACTTC
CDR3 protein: CASSATGRGYQETQYF

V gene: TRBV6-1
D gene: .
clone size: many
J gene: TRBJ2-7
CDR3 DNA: TGTGCCAGCAGTGACAGCATTGTCTACGAGCAGTACTTC
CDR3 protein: CASSDSIVYEQYF

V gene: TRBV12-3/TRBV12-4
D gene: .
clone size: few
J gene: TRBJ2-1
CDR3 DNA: TGTGCCAGCAGCCCACGTAGGGTTGGAGGTGAGCAGTTCTTC
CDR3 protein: CASSPRRVGGEQFF

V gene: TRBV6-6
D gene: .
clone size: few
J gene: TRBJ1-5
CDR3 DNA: TGTGCCAGCACCGATCTCTCAGGGCCCCAGCATTTT
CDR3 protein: CASTDLSGPQHF

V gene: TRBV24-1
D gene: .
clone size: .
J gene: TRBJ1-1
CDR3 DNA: TGTGCCACCAGTGATTTAGGGTGGACTGAAGCTTTCTTT
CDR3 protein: CATSDLGWTEAFF

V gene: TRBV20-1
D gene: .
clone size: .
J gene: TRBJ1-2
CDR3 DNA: TGCAGTGCGCCACCTTCTAACTATGGCTACACCTTC
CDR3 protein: CSAPPSNYGYTF

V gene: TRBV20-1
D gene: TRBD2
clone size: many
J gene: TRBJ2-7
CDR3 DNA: TGCAGTGCTAGAGGGGCTAGCGGGGGGCTGGAGCAGTACTTC
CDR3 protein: CSARGASGGLEQYF

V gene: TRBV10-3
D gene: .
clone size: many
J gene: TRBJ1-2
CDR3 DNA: TGTGCCATCCCCCTCAAGCACACCTTC
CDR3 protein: CAIPLKHTF

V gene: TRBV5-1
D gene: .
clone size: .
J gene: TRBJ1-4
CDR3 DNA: TGCGCCAGCAGCTTGGATCAGATTAATGAAAAACTGTTTTTT
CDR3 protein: CASSLDQINEKLFF